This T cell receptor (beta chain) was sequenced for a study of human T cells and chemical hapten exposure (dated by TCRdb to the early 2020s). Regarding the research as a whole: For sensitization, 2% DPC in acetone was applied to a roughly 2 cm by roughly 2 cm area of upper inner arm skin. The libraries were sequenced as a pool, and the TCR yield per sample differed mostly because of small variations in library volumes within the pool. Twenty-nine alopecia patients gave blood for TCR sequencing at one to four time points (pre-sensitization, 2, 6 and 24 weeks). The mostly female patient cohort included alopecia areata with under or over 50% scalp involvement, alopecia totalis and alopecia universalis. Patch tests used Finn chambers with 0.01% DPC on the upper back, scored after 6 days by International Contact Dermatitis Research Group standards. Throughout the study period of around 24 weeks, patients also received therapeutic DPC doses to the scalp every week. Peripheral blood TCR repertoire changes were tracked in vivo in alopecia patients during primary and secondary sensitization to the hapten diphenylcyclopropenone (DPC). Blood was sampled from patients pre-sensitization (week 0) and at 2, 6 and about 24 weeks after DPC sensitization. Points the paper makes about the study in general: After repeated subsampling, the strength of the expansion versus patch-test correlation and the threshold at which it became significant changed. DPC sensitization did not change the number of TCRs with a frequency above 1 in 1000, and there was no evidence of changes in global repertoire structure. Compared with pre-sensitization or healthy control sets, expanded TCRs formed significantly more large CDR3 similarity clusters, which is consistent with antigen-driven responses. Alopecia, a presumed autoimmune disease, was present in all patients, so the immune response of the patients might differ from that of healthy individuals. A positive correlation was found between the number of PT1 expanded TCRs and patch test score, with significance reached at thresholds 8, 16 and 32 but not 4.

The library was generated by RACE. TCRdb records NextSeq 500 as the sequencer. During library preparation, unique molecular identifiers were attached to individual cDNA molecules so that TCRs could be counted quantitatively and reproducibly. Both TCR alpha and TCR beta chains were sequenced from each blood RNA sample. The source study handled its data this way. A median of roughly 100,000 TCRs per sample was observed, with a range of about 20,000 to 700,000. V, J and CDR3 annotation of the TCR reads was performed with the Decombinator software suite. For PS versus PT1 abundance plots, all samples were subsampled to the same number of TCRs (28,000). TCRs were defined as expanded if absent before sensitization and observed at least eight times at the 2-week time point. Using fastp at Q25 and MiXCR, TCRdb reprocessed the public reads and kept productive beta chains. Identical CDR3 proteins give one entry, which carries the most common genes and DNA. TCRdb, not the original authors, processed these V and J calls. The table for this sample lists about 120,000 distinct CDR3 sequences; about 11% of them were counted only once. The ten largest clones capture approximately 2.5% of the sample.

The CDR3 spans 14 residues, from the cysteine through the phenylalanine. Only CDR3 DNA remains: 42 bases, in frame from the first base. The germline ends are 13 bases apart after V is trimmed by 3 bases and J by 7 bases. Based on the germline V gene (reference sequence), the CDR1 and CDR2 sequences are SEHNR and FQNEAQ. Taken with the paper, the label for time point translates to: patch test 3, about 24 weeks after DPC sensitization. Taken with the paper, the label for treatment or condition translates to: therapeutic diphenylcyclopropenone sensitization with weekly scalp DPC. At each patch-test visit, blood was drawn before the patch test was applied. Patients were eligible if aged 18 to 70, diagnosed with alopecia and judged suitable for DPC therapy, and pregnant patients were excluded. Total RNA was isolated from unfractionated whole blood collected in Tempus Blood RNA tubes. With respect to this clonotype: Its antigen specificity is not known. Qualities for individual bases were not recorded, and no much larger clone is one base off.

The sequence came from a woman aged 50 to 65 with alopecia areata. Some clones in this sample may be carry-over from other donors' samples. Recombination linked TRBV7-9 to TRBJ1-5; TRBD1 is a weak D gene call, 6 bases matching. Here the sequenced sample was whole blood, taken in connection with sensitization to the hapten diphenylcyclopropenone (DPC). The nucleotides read TGTGCCAGCAGCTTGGAGGGGGGTTCACAGCCCCAGCATTTT. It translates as CASSLEGGSQPQHF.